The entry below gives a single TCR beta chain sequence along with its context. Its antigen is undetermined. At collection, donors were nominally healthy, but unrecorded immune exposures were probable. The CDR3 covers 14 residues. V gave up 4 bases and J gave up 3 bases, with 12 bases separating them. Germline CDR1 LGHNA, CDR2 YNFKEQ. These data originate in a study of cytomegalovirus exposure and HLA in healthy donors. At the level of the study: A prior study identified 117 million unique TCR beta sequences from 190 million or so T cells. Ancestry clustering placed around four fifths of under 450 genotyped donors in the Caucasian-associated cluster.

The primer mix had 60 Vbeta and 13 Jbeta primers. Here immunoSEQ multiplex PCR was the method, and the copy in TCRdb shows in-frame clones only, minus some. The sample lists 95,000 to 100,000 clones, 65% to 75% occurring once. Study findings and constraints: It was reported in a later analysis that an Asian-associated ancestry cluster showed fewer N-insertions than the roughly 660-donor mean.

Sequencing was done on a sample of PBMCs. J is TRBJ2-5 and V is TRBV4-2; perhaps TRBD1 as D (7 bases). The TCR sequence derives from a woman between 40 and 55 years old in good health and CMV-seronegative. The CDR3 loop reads CASSPGGYKETQYF. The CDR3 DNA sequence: TGTGCCAGCAGCCCAGGGGGGTATAAAGAGACCCAGTACTTC.